The 2 T cell receptor beta chains presented below share a single source sample, sequenced in a study of CD8 T cells in ankylosing spondylitis. Overall study results and limits: Blood of patients with ankylosing spondylitis appeared to be characterized by a TCR beta motif of several highly homologous variants.

For these receptors, no antigen is known. TCRdb ran MiXCR on the 5' RACE reads and lists one entry per CDR3 protein. Counted here are approximately 540,000 distinct CDR3 sequences, about 13% occurring once; the ten biggest clones make up around 6.8%. Sequencing was carried out using blood, either unsorted or a sorted T cell fraction (not recorded which). The receptors stem from a male donor with ankylosing spondylitis.

The chain uses TRBV29-1 and TRBJ1-2; D unclear. Trimming removed 7 bases from V and 3 bases from J, with 18 bases in between. There are 14 residues in the CDR3. Germline CDR1 is SQVTM and CDR2 is ANQGSEA. DNA of the CDR3: TGCAGCGAGAACGGTGTGCAAAGGGACTATGGCTACACCTTC. Its protein is CSENGVQRDYGYTF.

The chain joins TRBV5-1 to TRBJ2-1, with no clear D. Per germline, CDR1 SGHRS and CDR2 YFSETQ. The length of the CDR3 is 16 residues. V shed 0 bases and J shed 6 bases, with 16 bases lying between them. CDR3 sequence: CASSLAARSLGNEQFF. The CDR3 bases are TGCGCCAGCAGCTTGGCTGCCAGATCTCTAGGCAATGAGCAGTTCTTC.